One T cell receptor (beta chain) is described in this entry. This record belongs to a study of early stage breast cancer tumors. Overall study: Each sample averaged around 9.2-fold read coverage.

This CDR3 is built from 15 residues. The germline V gene has CDR1 SGHAT and CDR2 FQNNGV. J gave up 4 bases and V 5 bases, and 10 bases lay outside the gene matches. Each sample had two DNA replicates, 0.5 ug blood or around 1.5 ug tissue. Some clones are missing from TCRdb's copy, which holds only in-frame ones; the method was immunoSEQ multiplex PCR. The profile shows roughly 40,000 clones, roughly 69% of them singletons. The sample was blood. This chain uses TRBV11-2 with TRBJ2-7; 8 bases fit TRBD1. The origin of this receptor is a person in their fifties or sixties with breast cancer. The CDR3 loop reads CASSTTRGPGYEQYF. The CDR3 DNA is TGTGCCAGCAGCACAACCAGGGGGCCAGGGTACGAGCAGTACTTC.